Here is one TCR beta chain with its context. This record belongs to a study of blood T cell repertoires in COVID-19. About the study: Sites across the United States, Italy and Spain contributed samples from acute and convalescent COVID-19. PBMCs, B-cell-depleted T cells, or T cells provided the cDNA or gDNA that made up the material.

The data were produced by immunoSEQ multiplex PCR, yet TCRdb's version contains in-frame clones alone and is incomplete. The sample shows more than 200,000 clones, around 90% of them seen only once. Enrolled through a virtual design, the participants were between 18 and 89 years of age and came from about two dozen US areas. The CDR3 is 15 residues long. Germline-derived CDR1 and CDR2 are KGHSH and LQKENI. Trimming cost V 3 bases and J 5 bases; bases outside gene matches: 4. The TCR sequence derives from a woman younger than 45 with acute COVID-19. This rearrangement joins TRBV18 to TRBJ2-3; 11 bases agree with TRBD2. Sequencing was performed on PBMCs or T cells enriched from blood (not recorded which). DNA of the CDR3: TGTGCCAGCTCACCGGGACTAGCGGTAAAAGATACGCAGTATTTT. This encodes CASSPGLAVKDTQYF.